These 18 T cell receptor beta chains came from one sample sequenced in a study of shared clonotypes between healthy human individuals. Some clones are missing from TCRdb's copy, which holds only in-frame ones; the method was immunoSEQ multiplex PCR. In the table there are millions of clones, 85% to 95% of which are singletons. The specimen sequenced was naive CD4+ T cells sorted from blood. Subset given: CD45RA+ positively selected. These receptors all come from a young man in good health.

This chain uses TRBV9 with TRBJ1-5; TRBD1 is a possible D gene (5 bases). The CDR3 runs to 21 residues. From germline, CDR1 is SGDLS and CDR2 YYNGEE. Trimming took 3 bases from V and 2 from J, leaving 30 bases between them. In DNA, the CDR3 is TGTGCCAGCAGCGAGGAGGGGACCCGGGGAACTACCACCTTTGGCAATCAGCCCCAGCATTTT. This codes for CASSEEGTRGTTTFGNQPQHF.

A single count supports this clone. J is TRBJ1-3 and V is TRBV27; D is unclear. Germline loops: CDR1 MNHEY, CDR2 SMNVEV (reference sequence). The CDR3 has 9 amino acids. Here the CDR3 reads CAPGNTIYF. CDR3 nucleotide sequence: TGTGCTCCCGGAAACACCATATATTTT.

V gene TRBV5-4 combines with J gene TRBJ1-2, with D perhaps TRBD1 (6 bases). From germline, CDR1 is SGHNT and CDR2 YYREEE (reference sequence). This CDR3 spans 15 amino acids. With 2 bases removed from V and 2 bases from J, the gap between germline ends came to 13 bases. The CDR3 region has the DNA TGTGCCAGCAGCTTCGGGGACATTCGGAACTATGGCTACACCTTC. The encoded protein is CASSFGDIRNYGYTF.

This clone was observed a single time. At one end, the junction sequence differs from germline, possibly due to a read error. The V and J genes are TRBV14 and TRBJ1-1; D gene uncertain. Germline V gene data show CDR1 as SGHDN and CDR2 as FVKESK. The CDR3 extends over 13 amino acids. The DNA for the CDR3 is TGTGCCAGCAGCCAAGCCTCGGGATTTCCGAAAGGGTTT. It codes for CASSQASGFPKGF. The full variable domain, rest sourced from reference TRBV14 and TRBJ1-1, is EAGVTQFPSHSVIEKGQTVTLRCDPISGHDNLYWYRRVMGKEIKFLLHFVKESKQDESGMPNNRFLAERTGGTYSTLKVQPAELEDSGVYFCASSQASGFPKGFGQGTRLTVV.

The rearrangement uses TRBV27 and TRBJ2-5, with no clear D. Germline V CDR1 and CDR2: MNHEY, SMNVEV (reference sequence). The V end lost 0 bases, the J end lost 1 base, and 3 bases lay between the germline ends. CDR3 length: 13 residues. CDR3 nucleotide sequence: TGTGCCAGCAGTTTATCTCCCCAAGAGACCCAGTACTTC. This sequence encodes CASSLSPQETQYF.

The V call is TRBV10-3, the J call TRBJ2-1; 8 bases agree with TRBD1. The CDR3 has 16 residues. From germline, CDR1 is ENHRY and CDR2 SYGVKD. Trimming at V came to 1 base and at J to 0 bases, leaving 2 bases not matched to a gene. The CDR3 coding sequence is TGTGCCATCAGTGAGTTCACAGGGGGCTCCTACAATGAGCAGTTCTTC. Encoded protein: CAISEFTGGSYNEQFF.

The CDR3 reads CASSPGPSATNEKLFF. In nucleotides, the CDR3 is TGTGCCAGCAGCCCCGGACCGAGTGCAACTAATGAAAAACTGTTTTTT. The chain links TRBV5-4 to TRBJ1-4; D gene ambiguous. V lost 4 bases and J 0 bases, leaving 13 bases between the germline ends. The germline CDR1 and CDR2 sequences are SGHNT and YYREEE (reference sequence). The CDR3 length is 16 residues.

This clone was seen only once. The rearrangement links TRBV28 to TRBJ1-2; D gene ambiguous. Deletions cut 8 bases from V and 4 bases from J, with 14 bases between. The CDR3 consists of 13 residues. CDR1 is MDHEN, CDR2 SYDVKM, per germline. The CDR3 DNA is TGTGCCAGCTGCATGACATTCAGCTATGGCTACACCTTC. Its translation is CASCMTFSYGYTF.

Only one count was recorded for this clone. The chain uses TRBV11-2 and TRBJ2-4, with TRBD2 matching over 7 bases. CDR3 length: 14 residues. With 5 bases clipped from V and 4 bases from J, the junction kept 5 bases outside the gene matches. Germline CDR1 and CDR2: SGHAT and FQNNGV. The CDR3 DNA follows: TGTGCCAGCAGCGGCACAGCGGGGAAAAACATTCAGTACTTC. It specifies CASSGTAGKNIQYF.

This chain links TRBV10-3 with TRBJ2-5; D is unresolved. The CDR3 has 14 residues. The V gene's germline CDR1 is ENHRY and CDR2 SYGVKD. V was trimmed by 3 bases and J by 4 bases, leaving 12 bases between them. CDR3 amino acids: CAISDPLVGETQYF. CDR3 sequence (DNA): TGTGCCATCAGTGATCCGCTAGTAGGAGAGACCCAGTACTTC.

The chain has TRBV6-5 and TRBJ1-4; no clear D gene. V lost 8 bases, J lost 0 bases, and 10 bases lay in between. Germline values: CDR1 MNHEY, CDR2 SVGAGI. CDR3 length: 14 amino acids. In nucleotides, the CDR3 is TGTGCCAGCGGCTTGACCTCAACTAATGAAAAACTGTTTTTT. This translates into CASGLTSTNEKLFF.

V and J are TRBV7-2 and TRBJ2-7, with 8 positions matching TRBD2. Germline values: CDR1 SGHTA, CDR2 FQGNSA. The V and J ends lost 5 bases and 4 bases, in that order; junction bases with no gene match: 10. This CDR3 spans 15 amino acids. CDR3 DNA: TGTGCCAGCAGCCCAGGAGGTAGCGGGGTTTACGAGCAGTACTTC. This encodes CASSPGGSGVYEQYF.

The chain links TRBV30 to TRBJ2-7, with D hard to call. The length of the CDR3 is 13 residues. With 0 bases removed from V and 5 bases from J, the gap between germline ends came to 11 bases. The germline V gene encodes CDR1 GTSNPN and CDR2 SVGIG (reference sequence). CDR3: CAWSVLRSNEQYF. CDR3 nucleotides: TGTGCCTGGAGTGTTTTGAGGTCGAACGAGCAGTACTTC.

The chain employs TRBV11-2 and TRBJ1-6; D uncertain. The CDR3 totals 14 residues. Germline lookup yields CDR1 SGHAT and CDR2 FQNNGV. V was pared by 0 bases and J by 9 bases, with 9 bases between. The CDR3 is CASSLDVKPSPLHF. DNA for the CDR3: TGTGCCAGCAGCTTAGATGTCAAGCCTTCACCCCTCCACTTT.

V gene TRBV6-5 combines with J gene TRBJ2-2, with D possibly being TRBD2 (6 bases). The length of the CDR3 is 13 residues. The germline CDR1 and CDR2 sequences are MNHEY and SVGAGI. Written as DNA, the CDR3 is TGTGGGGCCCGGGACTCGAACACCGGGGAGCTGTTTTTT. It translates to CGARDSNTGELFF.

To note about this clone: The sample contains more than one DNA sequence encoding this CDR3. The gene calls are TRBV28 and TRBJ1-5, with D hard to call. CDR1 is MDHEN, CDR2 SYDVKM, per germline. The V and J ends lost 2 bases and 0 bases respectively, with 5 bases between them. The CDR3 extends over 14 amino acids. Here the CDR3 DNA reads TGTGCCAGCAGTTTACTAAATAGCAATCAGCCCCAGCATTTT. Protein: CASSLLNSNQPQHF.

The CDR3 spells CATTRGRERDIQYF. CDR3 nucleotide sequence: TGTGCCACCACCCGGGGAAGGGAGAGGGACATTCAGTACTTC. The chain recombines TRBV6-5 with TRBJ2-4; D is perhaps TRBD2 (5 bases). This CDR3 has 14 amino acids. Germline CDR1 MNHEY, CDR2 SVGAGI. Trimming stripped 10 bases from V and 8 bases from J, with 21 bases between.

The chain recombines TRBV6-5 with TRBJ2-7, with a weak D call TRBD2 (6 bases). The germline CDR1 and CDR2 sequences are MNHEY and SVGAGI. The CDR3 sequence is 14 residues long. V shed 0 bases and J shed 7 bases, with 13 bases lying between them. The CDR3 is CASSYSTGEREQYF. DNA for the CDR3: TGTGCCAGCAGTTACTCGACGGGGGAGAGGGAGCAGTACTTC.